A selection of T cell receptor beta chains follows, all from one sample in a study of T cells in Graves' hyperthyroidism and ophthalmopathy. TCRdb fed the multiplex PCR reads into MiXCR, producing one record per CDR3 protein. The sample shows about 26,000 distinct CDR3 sequences, less than 45% of them seen only once. Sequenced sample: blood. Receptors were obtained from a woman in her thirties with Graves' hyperthyroidism. The CDR3 runs from the conserved cysteine through the conserved F or W. D genes are given only for firm matches. The listing skips clone size in some rows; elsewhere it reads once, few, many or a size class.

V	size	J	D	CDR3	DNA
TRBV7-3	many	TRBJ2-1	-	CASSLGTDNEQFF	TGTGCCAGCAGCTTAGGGACGGACAATGAGCAGTTCTTC
TRBV6-5	-	TRBJ2-3	-	CASSLTGFGTDTQYF	TGTGCCAGCAGTCTAACAGGGTTTGGCACAGATACGCAGTATTTT
TRBV7-8	-	TRBJ2-7	-	CASSLGNKISYEQYF	TGTGCCAGCAGCTTAGGCAACAAAATCTCCTACGAGCAGTACTTC
TRBV20-1	-	TRBJ1-1	-	CSARQGGTEAFF	TGCAGTGCTAGACAGGGAGGCACTGAAGCTTTCTTT
TRBV4-2	-	TRBJ2-3	-	CAGSQDTSEYPDTQYF	TGTGCCGGCAGCCAAGATACCTCGGAGTATCCAGATACGCAGTATTTT
TRBV25-1	few	TRBJ1-4	TRBD1	CASSETGGSEKLFF	TGTGCCAGCAGTGAGACAGGGGGGAGTGAAAAACTGTTTTTT
TRBV20-1	-	TRBJ1-4	-	CSARGVGWDNEKLFF	TGCAGTGCTAGAGGGGTGGGGTGGGATAATGAAAAACTGTTTTTT
TRBV29-1	medium-sized	TRBJ2-2	TRBD1	CSSRDSNTGELFF	TGCAGCAGCCGGGACAGCAACACCGGGGAGCTGTTTTTT
TRBV29-1	once	TRBJ1-5	-	CSMDRHSNQPQHF	TGCAGCATGGACAGACATAGCAATCAGCCCCAGCATTTT
TRBV5-1	many	TRBJ1-5	-	CASSLDSAQPQHF	TGCGCCAGCAGCTTGGATTCGGCCCAGCCCCAGCATTTT
TRBV9	medium-sized	TRBJ2-3	TRBD2	CASSVAPGGEDTQYF	TGTGCCAGCAGCGTAGCCCCGGGAGGGGAAGATACGCAGTATTTT
TRBV5-1	-	TRBJ2-1	TRBD2	CASSLWASGPNGQFF	TGCGCCAGCAGCTTGTGGGCTAGCGGGCCCAATGGGCAGTTCTTT
TRBV3-1	many	TRBJ1-5	-	CASSQGRSQPQHF	TGTGCCAGCAGCCAGGGCAGGTCTCAGCCCCAGCATTTT
TRBV29-1	-	TRBJ2-5	TRBD1	CSVAGGQGLLAETQYF	TGCAGCGTTGCCGGGGGACAGGGTTTGTTAGCGGAGACCCAGTACTTC
TRBV11-3	many	TRBJ2-7	-	CASSSYSYEQYF	TGTGCCAGCAGCTCCTACTCCTACGAGCAGTACTTC
TRBV5-1	medium-sized	TRBJ1-2	-	CASSLAGDGYTF	TGCGCCAGCAGCTTGGCTGGGGATGGCTACACCTTC
TRBV29-1	-	TRBJ1-2	-	CSVGDRGYTF	TGCAGCGTTGGGGACCGGGGCTACACCTTC
TRBV2	few	TRBJ2-3	-	CDSSFYICSARVWGAGADTQYF	-
TRBV12-3/TRBV12-4	many	TRBJ2-3	-	CASSHRVGTDTQYF	TGTGCCAGCAGTCACAGGGTTGGAACAGATACGCAGTATTTT